The T cell receptor (beta chain) described here comes from a study of PD-1 blockade in classical Hodgkin lymphoma. On this clone itself: Its specificity is not known.

Notes on the study in general: Some patients started nivolumab under 1 year after ASCT, and they were excluded. Newly diagnosed patients were reported to exhibit reduced baseline TCR diversity relative to healthy donors.

Relapses following autologous stem cell transplantation were seen in all patients, with brentuximab vedotin exposure varying. The germline gives CDR1 SSHAT, CDR2 FNYEAQ (reference sequence). The CDR3 loop spans 16 amino acids. V was clipped by 5 bases and J by 3 bases; unmatched bases: 11. TCRdb keeps only in-frame clones here, not all; method: immunoSEQ multiplex PCR. This sample has approximately 90,000 clones, with roughly 91% found just once. The sequence came from a human donor with classical Hodgkin lymphoma. The J gene is TRBJ2-7, the V gene TRBV7-7; the match to TRBD1 covers 9 bases. The specimen was peripheral blood mononuclear cells (PBMCs), collected before the second cycle of nivolumab. This CDR3 reads CASSPALGQGLYEQYF. The CDR3 DNA is TGTGCCAGCAGCCCGGCCCTCGGACAGGGGCTCTACGAGCAGTACTTC.